Presented here are 30 T cell receptor beta chains from one specimen sequenced in a study of T cell repertoires in cytomegalovirus infection. These receptors lack a known antigen. In TCRdb, the reads were re-called with MiXCR into one record per CDR3 protein. The table shows about 68,000 distinct CDR3 sequences, with approximately 22% occurring only once. The source material was PBMCs, sequenced either directly or after in vitro stimulation (not recorded which). The source is a human donor in good health (CMV status not recorded). Some clones in this sample may be carry-over from other donors' samples.

This clonotype came up a few times. In DNA, the CDR3 is TGTGCCAGCAGTCCAAAAGGACGATACGAGCAGTACTTC. Its translation: CASSPKGRYEQYF. This chain connects TRBV27 to TRBJ2-7; D uncertain. The V end was cut by 5 bases, the J end by 4 bases, with 12 bases between. Germline CDR1 and CDR2: MNHEY and SMNVEV (reference sequence). The CDR3 totals 13 residues.

This clonotype has a count of ten or more. The gene calls are TRBV7-2 and TRBJ2-3; TRBD2 matches at 13 bases. There are 14 residues in the CDR3. V was clipped by 8 bases and J by 1 base; unmatched bases: 0. Germline V lookup: CDR1 SGHTA, CDR2 FQGNSA. The CDR3 DNA reads TGTGCCAGCGGGACTAGCGGGGGCACAGATACGCAGTATTTT. The encoded protein is CASGTSGGTDTQYF. The whole variable domain, remainder taken from reference TRBV7-2 and TRBJ2-3, is GAGVSQSPSNKVTEKGKDVELRCDPISGHTALYWYRQSLGQGLEFLIYFQGNSAPDKSGLPSDRFSAERTGGSVSTLTIQRTQQEDSAVYLCASGTSGGTDTQYFGPGTRLTVL.

In regard to this clonotype: This may stem from a read error, because a much larger clone lies one nucleotide away. The CDR3 nucleotides read TGTGCCAGCAGGACTTCTGGGGCCAACGTCCCGACTTTC. This gives the protein CASRTSGANVPTF. The genes are TRBV27 and TRBJ2-6; TRBD1 is a possible D gene (5 bases). The CDR3 extends over 13 amino acids. Germline values: CDR1 MNHEY, CDR2 SMNVEV (reference sequence).

This clonotype was seen more than once but under ten times. The chain combines TRBV12-3 or TRBV12-4 with TRBJ2-1; 10 bases are shared with TRBD2. The CDR3 runs 16 residues. V trimming: 6 bases; J trimming: 4 bases; junction bases outside the gene matches: 9. The CDR3 region is CASRSIGTSDYNEQFF. CDR3 nucleotide sequence: TGTGCCAGCAGATCTATCGGGACTAGCGATTACAATGAGCAGTTCTTC.

The chain joins TRBV2 to TRBJ2-1; 10 bases agree with TRBD2. V trimming: 7 bases; J trimming: 9 bases; junction bases outside the gene matches: 12. CDR1 is SNHLY and CDR2 is FYNNEI in the germline V gene. CDR3 length equals 15 residues. Here the CDR3 DNA reads TGTGCCAGCACCCATGCGACTAGCGGGTCGGTTGAGCAGTTCTTC. This encodes CASTHATSGSVEQFF.

This clonotype was counted only a few times. The V call is TRBV5-6, the J call TRBJ2-7; D is uncertain. Between the trimmed V and J ends, which lost 0 bases and 1 base, there was a span of 5 bases. CDR1 is SGHDT and CDR2 is YYEEEE in the germline V gene. The CDR3 is 13 amino acids. This CDR3 is CASSLGQSYEQYF. The CDR3 DNA is TGTGCCAGCAGCTTGGGGCAGTCCTACGAGCAGTACTTC.

This clonotype has just a few counts. This chain connects TRBV5-8 to TRBJ2-5; 13 nucleotides line up with TRBD2. J gave up 5 bases and V 1 base, and 8 bases lay outside the gene matches. The CDR3 is 17 residues long. CDR1 and CDR2 (germline): SGHTS, YDEGEE. The CDR3 here is CASSLMSGLAGAETQYF. As DNA, the CDR3 is TGTGCCAGCAGCTTGATGAGTGGACTAGCGGGAGCGGAGACCCAGTACTTC.

The chain recombines TRBV19 with TRBJ1-5, with D unclear. V was shortened by 5 bases and J by 0 bases, with 8 bases between the two germline ends. Germline loops: CDR1 LNHDA, CDR2 SQIVND (reference sequence). This CDR3 is built from 14 residues. The CDR3 spells CASSLGDSNQPQHF. The CDR3 bases are TGTGCCAGTAGTCTCGGTGATAGCAATCAGCCCCAGCATTTT.

This clonotype is labeled as medium-sized (0.01 to 0.1%). The chain carries TRBV28 and TRBJ1-5, with D tentatively TRBD1 (5 bases). CDR1 MDHEN and CDR2 SYDVKM come from the germline V gene. Trimming stripped 5 bases from V and 9 bases from J, with 20 bases between. CDR3 length equals 15 residues. The CDR3 loop reads CASSLLRVLGAPQHF. The DNA for the CDR3 is TGTGCCAGCAGTCTGCTCAGGGTTTTAGGTGCGCCCCAGCATTTT. Complete variable domain (other parts from reference TRBV28 and TRBJ1-5): DVKVTQSSRYLVKRTGEKVFLECVQDMDHENMFWYRQDPGLGLRLIYFSYDVKMKEKGDIPEGYSVSREKKERFSLILESASTNQTSMYLCASSLLRVLGAPQHFGDGTRLSIL.

The DNA for the CDR3 is TGTGCCAGCAGCTTAGCGAGGGCATCTGGGGAGACCCAGTACTTC. Encoded protein: CASSLARASGETQYF. The chain couples TRBV7-2 to TRBJ2-5; D might be TRBD2 (5 bases). Per the germline V gene, CDR1 is SGHTA and CDR2 is FQGNSA. V lost 0 bases and J lost 5, with 13 bases in between. This CDR3 region has 15 residues.

The CDR3 is CSASTDPTSRLYNEQFF. CDR3 in DNA: TGCAGTGCTTCGACAGATCCAACTAGTAGGCTCTACAATGAGCAGTTCTTC. The rearrangement links TRBV20-1 to TRBJ2-1; D possibly matches TRBD1 or TRBD2 (5 bases each). The CDR3 totals 17 residues. Trimming shortened V by 5 bases and J by 3 bases, and 23 bases separated the two germline ends. The V gene's germline CDR1 is DFQATT and CDR2 SNEGSKA (reference sequence).

V is TRBV4-3 and J is TRBJ2-7; 8 nucleotides agree with TRBD1. Looked up from germline, CDR1 is LGHNA and CDR2 is YSLEER. This CDR3 is built from 15 residues. V lost 4 bases to trimming and J lost 0 bases; unmatched junction nucleotides: 5. CDR3 in DNA: TGCGCCAGCAGCCCAGACAGGGGTCTCTCCTACGAGCAGTACTTC. Amino acids: CASSPDRGLSYEQYF.

The chain couples TRBV7-9 to TRBJ2-6; unclear D gene. CDR3 length: 17 residues. V was trimmed by 5 bases and J by 0 bases, leaving 14 bases between them. CDR1 SEHNR and CDR2 FQNEAQ come from the germline V gene (reference sequence). CDR3 amino acids: CASSVRSVLSGANVLTF. The CDR3 coding sequence is TGTGCCAGCAGCGTCAGGAGCGTCCTCTCTGGGGCCAACGTCCTGACTTTC.

The sample holds many counts of this clonotype. V usage is TRBV7-2 and J usage is TRBJ2-7, with 9 bases that match TRBD1. The length of the CDR3 is 15 residues. Germline V lookup: CDR1 SGHTA, CDR2 FQGNSA. V lost 9 bases to trimming and J lost 6 bases; unmatched junction nucleotides: 15. As DNA, the CDR3 is TGTGCCAGTAAAACGCCGGGACAGGGTGTAGGCGAGCAGTACTTC. Protein: CASKTPGQGVGEQYF.

The V gene is TRBV19, the J gene TRBJ1-2; no reliable D call. Germline V gene data show CDR1 as LNHDA and CDR2 as SQIVND (reference sequence). Trimming shortened V by 6 bases and J by 0 bases, and 5 bases separated the two germline ends. The CDR3 covers 12 residues. DNA for the CDR3: TGTGCCAGTAGACCTCCTAACTATGGCTACACCTTC. Translating gives CASRPPNYGYTF.

This clonotype has a count of ten or more. The V call is TRBV4-2, the J call TRBJ2-2; D not resolved. Germline assignment: CDR1 LGHNA and CDR2 YNFKEQ. This CDR3 has 15 amino acids. Trimming shortened V by 1 base and J by 6 bases, and 12 bases separated the two germline ends. This chain's CDR3 is CASSQALVGSGELFF. As DNA, the CDR3 is TGTGCCAGCAGCCAAGCTTTAGTAGGGTCCGGGGAGCTGTTTTTT.

This rearrangement joins TRBV7-2 to TRBJ2-3; D ambiguous. V gave up 2 bases and J gave up 1 base, with 13 bases separating them. Germline values: CDR1 SGHTA, CDR2 FQGNSA. The CDR3 spans 16 residues. The CDR3 here is CASSLFGRRGTDTQYF. CDR3 DNA: TGTGCCAGCAGCTTATTCGGCCGCCGCGGCACAGATACGCAGTATTTT. Complete variable domain (other parts from reference TRBV7-2 and TRBJ2-3): GAGVSQSPSNKVTEKGKDVELRCDPISGHTALYWYRQSLGQGLEFLIYFQGNSAPDKSGLPSDRFSAERTGGSVSTLTIQRTQQEDSAVYLCASSLFGRRGTDTQYFGPGTRLTVL.

The sample holds a few counts of this clonotype. This chain connects TRBV7-3 to TRBJ2-1, with TRBD2 matching over 10 bases. J was trimmed by 7 bases and V by 2 bases; bases with no gene match: 11. This CDR3 has 17 residues. The germline V gene has CDR1 SGHTA and CDR2 FQGTGA. CDR3 loop: CASSLGVFPAGGNEQFF. The CDR3 coding sequence is TGTGCCAGCAGCTTAGGTGTTTTTCCAGCGGGAGGGAATGAGCAGTTCTTC.

V is TRBV7-9 and J is TRBJ2-5; perhaps TRBD1 as D (5 bases). Germline V gene sequence: CDR1 SEHNR, CDR2 FQNEAQ (reference sequence). This CDR3 is built from 15 residues. Deletions cut 9 bases from V and 2 bases from J, with 19 bases between. CDR3 sequence (DNA): TGTGCCAGTAGTCGGCAGGGCGTTGGGCAAGAGACCCAGTACTTC. Its translation: CASSRQGVGQETQYF.

The CDR3 sequence is CAWITGTGKTEAFF. CDR3 nucleotides: TGTGCCTGGATCACCGGGACAGGGAAGACTGAAGCTTTCTTT. This chain links TRBV30 with TRBJ1-1; 9 positions agree with TRBD1. J lost 5 bases, V lost 4 bases, and 8 bases had no gene match. This CDR3 spans 14 amino acids. Germline values: CDR1 GTSNPN, CDR2 SVGIG (reference sequence).

In its sample, this clonotype was seen a few times. V is TRBV7-9 and J is TRBJ2-2; 8 nucleotides align to TRBD1. Unmatched junction bases numbered 8, after V lost 5 bases and J lost 6 bases. In germline, CDR1 is SEHNR, CDR2 FQNEAQ (reference sequence). The length of the CDR3 is 15 residues. The CDR3 bases are TGTGCCAGCAGCCAAGGACAGGGAAGACCCGGGGAGCTGTTTTTT. It specifies CASSQGQGRPGELFF.

Only a few counts were recorded for this clonotype. The chain employs TRBV6-1 and TRBJ2-1, with TRBD2 matching 13 bases. The junction had 17 bases not matched to a gene; V was cut back by 5 bases and J by 1 base. The CDR3 covers 21 residues. CDR1 MNHNS and CDR2 SASEGT come from the germline V gene. In DNA, the CDR3 is TGTGCCAGCAGTTATGCCCCAGGACTAGCGGGAGATATGAGGTCCTACAATGAGCAGTTCTTC. Protein sequence: CASSYAPGLAGDMRSYNEQFF.

In this sample, this clonotype turned up a few times. This chain links TRBV6-5 with TRBJ1-3, with D possibly being TRBD1 (6 bases). Trimming took 2 bases from V and 8 from J, leaving 16 bases between them. CDR3 length equals 15 residues. CDR1 is MNHEY and CDR2 is SVGAGI in the germline V gene. The CDR3 is CASSYIGPEGDTIYF. The CDR3 nucleotides are TGTGCCAGCAGTTACATCGGTCCTGAGGGGGACACCATATATTTT.

This rearrangement joins TRBV15 to TRBJ2-1; 12 nucleotides match TRBD2. Per germline, CDR1 LNHNV and CDR2 YYDKDF (reference sequence). The junction had 10 bases not matched to a gene; V was cut back by 3 bases and J by 7 bases. This CDR3 region has 17 residues. This chain's CDR3 is CATSRIGLAGIGNEQFF. In DNA form, the CDR3 reads TGTGCCACCAGCAGGATTGGACTAGCGGGAATCGGAAATGAGCAGTTCTTC.

CDR3 DNA: TGCAGTGCTAGAGCCGCTAGCGGGAGGTTCTACAATGAGCAGTTCTTC. Protein: CSARAASGRFYNEQFF. This chain joins TRBV20-1 and TRBJ2-1, with 11 nucleotides matching TRBD2. With V trimmed by 1 base and J by 3 bases, 5 bases remained unmatched. Germline loops: CDR1 DFQATT, CDR2 SNEGSKA (reference sequence). The CDR3 contains 16 residues.

This clonotype occurred a few times. V gene TRBV7-8 combines with J gene TRBJ2-7; TRBD2 is a possible D gene (5 bases). Deletions cut 1 base from V and 2 bases from J, with 12 bases between. Germline loops: CDR1 SGHVS, CDR2 FQNEAQ. The CDR3 consists of 15 residues. Here the CDR3 DNA reads TGTGCCAGCAGCTTAGGGCGGACTGACACCTACGAGCAGTACTTC. Its translation is CASSLGRTDTYEQYF.

This clonotype has at least ten counts. The chain couples TRBV7-2 to TRBJ1-3; D possibly corresponds to TRBD1 (5 bases). The CDR3 runs to 14 residues. CDR1 is SGHTA and CDR2 is FQGNSA in the germline V gene. With 5 bases removed from V and 2 bases from J, the gap between germline ends came to 10 bases. For the CDR3, the DNA is TGTGCCAGCAGCCAAGGGGTGGCTGGAAACACCATATATTTT. Residues: CASSQGVAGNTIYF.

The chain employs TRBV7-2 and TRBJ2-7, with D tentatively TRBD2 (5 bases). The germline CDR1 and CDR2 sequences are SGHTA and FQGNSA. This CDR3 has 13 residues. The ends were cut back, 1 base at V and 7 bases at J, with 11 bases in the middle. The CDR3 loop is CASSLGRLREQYV. The DNA for the CDR3 is TGTGCCAGCAGCTTAGGGAGGTTGAGGGAGCAGTACGTC.

The chain carries TRBV12-3 or TRBV12-4 and TRBJ1-2; D uncertain. This CDR3 comprises 13 residues. V was trimmed by 7 bases and J by 5 bases, leaving 14 bases between them. CDR3 bases: TGTGCCAGCATACTTATGTCTGGGTATGGCTACACCTTC. This translates into CASILMSGYGYTF.

The CDR3 DNA reads TGTGCCAGCAGCCAAGTCGTCGGGGGGCGTGCTGAAGCTTTCTTT. It encodes CASSQVVGGRAEAFF. The genes are TRBV7-2 and TRBJ1-1, with D perhaps matching TRBD1 (6 bases). The germline V and J ends were trimmed by 5 bases and 6 bases, with 19 bases remaining between them. CDR3 length: 15 amino acids. CDR1 and CDR2 from the germline V gene are SGHTA and FQGNSA.